This passage covers 24 T cell receptor beta chains from one sample sequenced in a study of control samples from healthy donors and cancer patients. The protocol was immunoSEQ multiplex PCR, while the TCRdb copy is restricted to in-frame clones and leaves out a portion. The table includes 95,000 to 150,000 clones, roughly 86% detected once. Sequenced input: blood. The receptors were sampled from a man between 60 and 70 years old in good health.

This clone was seen just once. The chain links TRBV3-1 (or the pseudogene TRBV3-2) to TRBJ2-3, with no clear D. V lost 3 bases and J 3 bases, leaving 7 bases between the germline ends. This CDR3 is 13 amino acids long. Germline assignment: CDR1 LGHDT and CDR2 YNNKEL (reference sequence). CDR3 in DNA: TGTGCCAGCAGCCAGCGCATTACAGATACGCAGTATTTT. Translation: CASSQRITDTQYF.

V is TRBV23-1 and J is TRBJ2-7; 9 bases fit TRBD1. TRBV23-1 is an ORF for which the function is uncertain. V trimming: 3 bases; J trimming: 3 bases; junction bases outside the gene matches: 6. This CDR3 comprises 15 residues. CDR3 nucleotides: TGCGCCAGCAGTCATACCTCGGACAGGGGCTACGAGCAGTACTTC. The encoded protein is CASSHTSDRGYEQYF.

This rearrangement joins TRBV11-3 to TRBJ1-2; TRBD1 agrees at 8 bases. Germline assignment: CDR1 SGHNT and CDR2 YENEEA. The V gene end was trimmed by 4 bases and the J gene end by 8 bases; junction bases not matched to a gene: 6. CDR3 length: 13 residues. The CDR3 region is CASSSRTGQGYTF. The CDR3 region has the DNA TGTGCCAGCAGCTCAAGGACAGGGCAGGGCTACACCTTC.

A word on this clone: Other DNA sequences in the same sample also yield this CDR3. The chain couples TRBV7-2 to TRBJ1-2; D is undetermined. Per the germline V gene, CDR1 is SGHTA and CDR2 is FQGNSA. CDR3 length: 13 amino acids. The V and J ends lost 1 base and 3 bases respectively, with 6 bases between them. The CDR3 is CASSLVPDYGYTF. CDR3 in DNA: TGTGCCAGCAGCTTAGTACCCGACTATGGCTACACCTTC.

This rearrangement joins TRBV5-1 to TRBJ1-2; TRBD1 matches at 7 bases. There are 14 residues in the CDR3. The trim removed 4 bases at V and 5 bases at J, leaving 8 bases unmatched. Germline values: CDR1 SGHRS, CDR2 YFSETQ. CDR3 in DNA: TGCGCCAGCAGCAACGGGACAGACGGTTATGGCTACACCTTC. Protein product: CASSNGTDGYGYTF.

V and J are TRBV24-1 and TRBJ2-2, with 9 bases fitting TRBD1. The junction had 10 bases not matched to a gene; V was cut back by 2 bases and J by 10 bases. Germline CDR1 and CDR2: KGHDR and SFDVKD. The CDR3 totals 16 residues. This CDR3 is CATSDYTGGAWKELFF. CDR3 sequence (DNA): TGTGCCACCAGTGATTATACAGGGGGCGCTTGGAAGGAGCTGTTTTTT.

CDR3 DNA sequence: TGTGCCAGCAGCTTAGATGCCGCGGGGGCTTGGAATTCACCCCTCCACTTT. Amino acid sequence: CASSLDAAGAWNSPLHF. V usage is TRBV7-2 and J usage is TRBJ1-6, with D maybe TRBD1 (6 bases). Looked up from germline, CDR1 is SGHTA and CDR2 is FQGNSA. Trimming pared 1 base from V and 7 bases from J, leaving 17 bases between. The CDR3 totals 17 residues.

This chain connects TRBV5-4 to TRBJ1-1, with 7 bases aligning to TRBD1. Germline V gene sequence: CDR1 SGHNT, CDR2 YYREEE (reference sequence). Trimming at V came to 3 bases and at J to 0 bases, leaving 5 bases not matched to a gene. The CDR3 runs 15 residues. The CDR3 DNA sequence: TGTGCCAGCAGCTCGAAGGGGGCGGTGAACACTGAAGCTTTCTTT. Residues: CASSSKGAVNTEAFF.

The CDR3 region is CASSLGAVGAFF. In DNA, the CDR3 is TGTGCCAGCAGCCTAGGAGCGGTCGGGGCTTTCTTT. This sequence joins TRBV5-6 and TRBJ1-1; D is uncertain. The CDR3 covers 12 residues. Germline V lookup: CDR1 SGHDT, CDR2 YYEEEE. Trimming removed 4 bases at V and 11 bases at J, with 15 bases between.

V is TRBV29-1 and J is TRBJ2-6, with 8 bases aligning to TRBD1. The CDR3 spans 18 residues. The germline V gene has CDR1 SQVTM and CDR2 ANQGSEA. The V segment lost 4 bases and the J segment 1 base; nucleotides outside the gene matches: 12. CDR3 nucleotide sequence: TGCAGCGTTGTTATAGTCGGCAGGGGGCATTCTGGGGCCAACGTCCTGACTTTC. Translated, it gives CSVVIVGRGHSGANVLTF.

This clone has only a few counts. This chain joins TRBV19 and TRBJ1-1; D is possibly TRBD1 (5 bases). The germline gives CDR1 LNHDA, CDR2 SQIVND (reference sequence). V was shortened by 4 bases and J by 0 bases, with 12 bases between the two germline ends. The CDR3 sequence is 15 residues long. The CDR3 DNA follows: TGTGCCAGTAGTAGTCTGACAGCGATGAACACTGAAGCTTTCTTT. This codes for CASSSLTAMNTEAFF.

This chain connects TRBV25-1 to TRBJ1-4; D is uncertain. Trimming left V 4 bases short and J 7 bases short, with 4 bases between. Germline CDR1 is MGHDK and CDR2 is SYGVNS. This CDR3 spans 11 amino acids. The CDR3 loop is CASSAFEKLFF. CDR3 in DNA: TGTGCCAGCAGTGCATTTGAAAAACTGTTTTTT.

V and J are TRBV18 and TRBJ2-2, with 10 bases that match TRBD2. The CDR3 runs to 17 residues. CDR1 and CDR2 from the germline V gene are KGHSH and LQKENI. J gave up 0 bases and V 10 bases, and 11 bases lay outside the gene matches. The CDR3 here is CATRPRAGGSNTGELFF. For the CDR3, the DNA is TGTGCCACACGCCCCAGAGCGGGGGGGTCGAACACCGGGGAGCTGTTTTTT.

The rearrangement uses TRBV7-3 and TRBJ1-1; the D gene is possibly TRBD1 (6 bases). The CDR3 contains 15 residues. V lost 2 bases to trimming and J lost 4 bases, with 14 bases between them. CDR1 is SGHTA, CDR2 FQGTGA, per germline. The CDR3 nucleotides are TGTGCCAGCAGCTTATCGGGGGGGCTCTTCACTGAAGCTTTCTTT. Amino acid sequence: CASSLSGGLFTEAFF.

This clone is a singleton in its sample. V usage is TRBV6-2 or TRBV6-3 and J usage is TRBJ2-3; D is undetermined. V was pared by 3 bases and J by 6 bases, with 13 bases between. The CDR3 is 14 amino acids. Germline assignment: CDR1 MNHEY and CDR2 SVGEGT. The CDR3: CASSYQAAGDTQYF. CDR3 in DNA: TGTGCCAGCAGTTATCAGGCGGCTGGGGATACGCAGTATTTT.

The rearrangement uses TRBV3-1 (or the pseudogene TRBV3-2) and TRBJ2-2, with a tentative D call TRBD2 (5 bases). The CDR3 is 14 amino acids. Germline CDR1 LGHDT, CDR2 YNNKEL (reference sequence). V was cut by 6 bases and J by 8 bases, with 16 bases left in between. The CDR3 sequence: CASRFTGSVGELFF. CDR3 nucleotides: TGTGCCAGCAGATTCACTGGGAGCGTGGGGGAGCTGTTTTTT.

This rearrangement joins TRBV15 to TRBJ2-1; D is possibly TRBD2 (6 bases). CDR1 and CDR2 from the germline V gene are LNHNV and YYDKDF (reference sequence). The CDR3 has 18 amino acids. Trimming removed 3 bases from V and 0 bases from J, with 18 bases in between. For the CDR3, the DNA is TGTGCCACCAGCAGTGCGGGACGGGATGGGAGCTCCTACAATGAGCAGTTCTTC. Protein sequence: CATSSAGRDGSSYNEQFF.

The chain couples TRBV30 to TRBJ1-1, with a weak D call TRBD1 (5 bases). The CDR3 is 16 residues long. From germline, CDR1 is GTSNPN and CDR2 SVGIG (reference sequence). Trimming cost V 0 bases and J 1 base, with 15 bases left between them. CDR3 nucleotide sequence: TGTGCCTGGAGTGTAGGGACCCGGCCTGCGAACACTGAAGCTTTCTTT. Its translation: CAWSVGTRPANTEAFF. Drawing the rest from reference TRBV30 and TRBJ1-1, the complete variable domain is SQTIHQWPATLVQPVGSPLSLECTVEGTSNPNLYWYRQAAGRGLQLLFYSVGIGQISSEVPQNLSASRPQDRQFILSSKKLLLSDSGFYLCAWSVGTRPANTEAFFGQGTRLTVV.

This clone showed up just a few times. CDR3 sequence (DNA): TGTGCCAGTACCCCGGCCCTGGGGGGCTCAGGGCCCCAGCATTTT. It yields the protein CASTPALGGSGPQHF. The chain employs TRBV19 and TRBJ1-5; D may be TRBD1 (6 bases). V dropped 7 bases and J dropped 9 bases, with 22 bases sitting between them. The CDR3 sequence is 15 residues long. In germline, CDR1 is LNHDA, CDR2 SQIVND (reference sequence).

This clone appeared a few times. V and J are TRBV5-1 and TRBJ2-2, with D perhaps matching TRBD1 (5 bases). Trimming left V 4 bases short and J 0 bases short, with 10 bases between. Germline loops: CDR1 SGHRS, CDR2 YFSETQ. There are 15 residues in the CDR3. This CDR3 reads CASSPQGTNTGELFF. DNA of the CDR3: TGCGCCAGCAGCCCTCAGGGAACGAACACCGGGGAGCTGTTTTTT.

The chain employs TRBV5-1 and TRBJ1-5; 10 positions match TRBD1. Germline loops: CDR1 SGHRS, CDR2 YFSETQ. The CDR3 is 15 residues long. V lost 3 bases and J lost 7; bases outside the gene matches: 7. CDR3 loop: CASSSSPGQGQPQHF. The DNA of the CDR3 is TGCGCCAGCAGCTCGTCTCCGGGACAGGGGCAGCCCCAGCATTTT.

This clone was found once. This sequence joins TRBV9 and TRBJ1-1; 7 nucleotides align to TRBD1. This CDR3 comprises 15 residues. Germline V gene sequence: CDR1 SGDLS, CDR2 YYNGEE. Trimming took 3 bases from V and 0 from J; bases not matched to a gene: 5. CDR3 coding DNA: TGTGCCAGCAGCGGATCGACAGGGTTGAACACTGAAGCTTTCTTT. It specifies CASSGSTGLNTEAFF.

V gene TRBV7-9 combines with J gene TRBJ1-6, with 9 positions matching TRBD1. CDR3 length: 16 amino acids. V was pared by 5 bases and J by 4 bases, with 6 bases of the junction left unmatched. Per the germline V gene, CDR1 is SEHNR and CDR2 is FQNEAQ (reference sequence). The CDR3 sequence: CASSQQGALYNSPLHF. As DNA, the CDR3 is TGTGCCAGCAGCCAACAGGGGGCTTTGTATAATTCACCCCTCCACTTT.

The chain employs TRBV10-2 and TRBJ1-1; perhaps TRBD1 as D (5 bases). Per the germline V gene, CDR1 is WSHSY and CDR2 is SAAADI. CDR3 length: 14 residues. The V end lost 6 bases, the J end lost 4 bases, and 15 bases lay between the germline ends. CDR3 loop: CASSLAGDSTEAFF. CDR3 in DNA: TGCGCCAGCAGCCTTGCGGGGGATAGCACTGAAGCTTTCTTT.